This T cell receptor (beta chain) derives from a study of T cell responses to AZD1222 COVID-19 vaccine. The study's findings and limits: The donors showed a predominance of white British ancestry and of females, with possible underestimation of clonal diversity. Only after the peak T cell response were repertoires sampled. As reported, nearly half of all spike-specific TCRs target variant regions that are unmutated.

Data came from immunoSEQ multiplex PCR; TCRdb stores just in-frame clones and leaves some out. The data contain some 140,000 clones, 85% to 95% of them singletons. Turning to this clone: Its matching antigen is unknown.

The CDR3 is 11 amino acids. V dropped 0 bases and J dropped 12 bases, with 4 bases sitting between them. In germline, CDR1 is SGHRS, CDR2 YFSETQ. The chain couples TRBV5-1 to TRBJ2-6; D remains unclear. The sample here was peripheral blood, taken on day 0 of AZD1222 vaccination. The sequence was collected from an adult in good health. The chain's CDR3 is CASSLEGVLTF. As DNA, the CDR3 is TGCGCCAGCAGCTTGGAAGGCGTCCTGACTTTC.